The next 15 T cell receptor beta chains were all read from a single sample in a study of blood T cell repertoires in COVID-19. The assay was immunoSEQ multiplex PCR, and TCRdb's table has in-frame clones only and misses some. The sample lists under 80,000 clones, roughly 83% occurring once. Material: peripheral blood. The receptors were gathered from an older man with acute or convalescent COVID-19.

This sequence joins TRBV29-1 and TRBJ2-3; TRBD2 is a possible D gene (6 bases). This CDR3 region has 13 residues. The germline V gene has CDR1 SQVTM and CDR2 ANQGSEA. The V gene lost 8 bases and the J gene lost 2 bases, with 14 bases spanning the gap. The CDR3 DNA reads TGCAGCACAGAGGGCGGGGACACAGATACGCAGTATTTT. This codes for CSTEGGDTDTQYF.

This chain links TRBV21-1 with TRBJ2-3; no check of the table's D call, TRBD2, against the DNA was made. TRBV21-1 is flagged as a pseudogene. There are 15 residues in the CDR3. CDR3 protein: CASAAASGMADTQYF. The CDR3 DNA reads as TGTGCCAGCGCCGCGGCTAGCGGGATGGCAGATACGCAGTATTTT.

This clone was seen once. The chain uses TRBV7-2 and TRBJ1-1, with TRBD1 identical over 7 bases. J gave up 2 bases and V 7 bases, and 13 bases lay outside the gene matches. The germline V gene encodes CDR1 SGHTA and CDR2 FQGNSA. This CDR3 is 16 amino acids long. This chain's CDR3 is CASTKFPGQTNTEAFF. DNA for the CDR3: TGTGCCAGCACCAAATTCCCGGGACAGACCAACACTGAAGCTTTCTTT.

This chain joins TRBV7-2 and TRBJ1-5; TRBD1 might be the D (6 bases). Trimming left V 1 base short and J 4 bases short, with 14 bases between. CDR3 length equals 16 residues. Germline lookup yields CDR1 SGHTA and CDR2 FQGNSA. CDR3 nucleotide sequence: TGTGCCAGCAGCTTAGAGGGACATTTCGGAAATCAGCCCCAGCATTTT. Amino acids: CASSLEGHFGNQPQHF.

J is TRBJ1-6 and V is TRBV3-1 (or the pseudogene TRBV3-2), with D possibly matching TRBD1 (6 bases). Germline V gene lookup returns CDR1 LGHDT and CDR2 YNNKEL (reference sequence). The CDR3 contains 16 residues. Trimming pared 1 base from V and 5 bases from J, leaving 12 bases between. CDR3 coding DNA: TGTGCCAGCAGCCAAGGATTAGGACAGAATAATTCACCCCTCCACTTT. As protein: CASSQGLGQNNSPLHF.

The rearrangement joins TRBV3-1 (or the pseudogene TRBV3-2) to TRBJ2-3; TRBD1 agrees at 7 bases. Germline assignment: CDR1 LGHDT and CDR2 YNNKEL (reference sequence). V shed 1 base and J 10 bases; nucleotides not matched to a gene: 5. The CDR3 runs 13 residues. Here the CDR3 reads CASSQGWTGPQYF. In DNA, the CDR3 is TGTGCCAGCAGCCAAGGGTGGACAGGACCGCAGTATTTT.

V is TRBV20-1 and J is TRBJ1-5; D remains ambiguous. Germline V gene data show CDR1 as DFQATT and CDR2 as SNEGSKA (reference sequence). V was clipped by 6 bases and J by 7 bases, with 7 bases between them. This CDR3 is built from 10 residues. The CDR3 sequence is CSAPGQPQHF. DNA for the CDR3: TGCAGTGCCCCGGGGCAGCCCCAGCATTTT.

This chain joins TRBV5-1 and TRBJ1-4, with TRBD1 matching over 9 bases. Germline values: CDR1 SGHRS, CDR2 YFSETQ. The V gene end was trimmed by 5 bases and the J gene end by 3 bases; junction bases not matched to a gene: 5. This CDR3 comprises 15 residues. DNA of the CDR3: TGCGCCAGCAGGGCACAGGGGGCGCCTAATGAAAAACTGTTTTTT. It is translated as CASRAQGAPNEKLFF.

V and J are TRBV7-6 and TRBJ2-4, with a possible D match to TRBD2 (6 bases). The CDR3 runs 15 residues. Germline V gene data show CDR1 as SGHVS and CDR2 as FNYEAQ. Trimming pared 5 bases from V and 3 bases from J, leaving 14 bases between. CDR3 region: CASSPRQGGKNIQYF. CDR3 DNA sequence: TGTGCCAGCAGCCCAAGGCAGGGAGGCAAAAACATTCAGTACTTC.

This chain connects TRBV11-2 to TRBJ2-7; 8 bases are a match to TRBD1. This CDR3 is built from 13 residues. J lost 6 bases, V lost 1 base, and 2 bases had no gene match. In germline, CDR1 is SGHAT, CDR2 FQNNGV. CDR3 nucleotide sequence: TGTGCCAGCAGCTTAGGGACAGGGTTCGAGCAGTACTTC. This translates into CASSLGTGFEQYF.

This clone was counted a single time. This chain links TRBV10-3 with TRBJ2-1, with 10 bases that match TRBD2. The CDR3 has 13 residues. Germline V gene data show CDR1 as ENHRY and CDR2 as SYGVKD. V shed 7 bases, J shed 7 bases, and the junction held 4 bases outside the gene matches. CDR3 sequence reads: CAIKPSGSNEQFF. The CDR3 region has the DNA TGTGCCATCAAACCTAGCGGGAGTAATGAGCAGTTCTTC.

The genes are TRBV3-1 (or the pseudogene TRBV3-2) and TRBJ1-3; a possible D gene is TRBD1 (5 bases). The CDR3 loop spans 18 amino acids. The germline gives CDR1 LGHDT, CDR2 YNNKEL (reference sequence). Trimming cost V 0 bases and J 0 bases, with 15 bases left between them. This CDR3 reads CASSQDQGRGSSGNTIYF. The CDR3 region has the DNA TGTGCCAGCAGCCAAGATCAGGGTCGCGGGAGCTCTGGAAACACCATATATTTT.

The chain employs TRBV3-1 (or the pseudogene TRBV3-2) and TRBJ2-2, with 8 bases matching TRBD1. The J segment lost 5 bases and the V segment lost 2 bases, leaving 7 bases of the junction unmatched. CDR3 length: 16 residues. From germline, CDR1 is LGHDT and CDR2 YNNKEL (reference sequence). The CDR3 sequence: CASSQNGQGGTGELFF. In DNA form, the CDR3 reads TGTGCCAGCAGCCAAAACGGACAGGGAGGTACCGGGGAGCTGTTTTTT.

The chain has TRBV6-6 and TRBJ1-5; TRBD1 agrees at 8 bases. Germline loops: CDR1 MNHNY, CDR2 SVGAGI (reference sequence). After removal of 6 bases from V and 6 bases from J, the junction contained 7 bases not matched to a gene. The CDR3 has 14 amino acids. CDR3 bases: TGTGCCAGCAGCCGACAGGGGAGCGGTCAGCCCCAGCATTTT. Its translation: CASSRQGSGQPQHF.

This chain connects TRBV7-6 to TRBJ2-6; 8 nucleotides agree with TRBD1. Per germline, CDR1 SGHVS and CDR2 FNYEAQ. Unmatched junction bases numbered 6, after V lost 2 bases and J lost 0 bases. The CDR3 is made up of 18 amino acids. Written as DNA, the CDR3 is TGTGCCAGCAGCTTATCAGGACAGGGACCCTCTGGGGCCAACGTCCTGACTTTC. Amino acid sequence: CASSLSGQGPSGANVLTF.